This T cell receptor (beta chain) derives from a study of CD8 T cells in ankylosing spondylitis. TCRdb reprocessed the 5' RACE reads via MiXCR and lists one record per CDR3 protein. The sample has 200,000 to 250,000 distinct CDR3 sequences, roughly a third seen once. Germline V lookup: CDR1 DFQATT, CDR2 SNEGSKA (reference sequence). With 5 bases clipped from V and 2 bases from J, the junction kept 3 bases outside the gene matches. The CDR3 runs 13 residues. Material: blood, either unsorted or a sorted T cell fraction (not recorded which). The sequence was collected from a male donor with ankylosing spondylitis or in good health (not recorded which). The chain links TRBV20-1 to TRBJ2-3, with 8 bases that match TRBD2. The CDR3 DNA follows: TGCAGTGCTCAAGCGGGGGTCACAGATACGCAGTATTTT. It yields the protein CSAQAGVTDTQYF.